The 17 T cell receptor beta chains presented below share a single source sample, sequenced in a study of cytomegalovirus exposure and HLA in healthy donors. A multiplex PCR was run with 60 Vbeta primers and 13 Jbeta primers. The assay was immunoSEQ multiplex PCR, and TCRdb's table has in-frame clones only and misses some. Of some 140,000 clones listed, approximately 80% were seen once; the top ten hold over 3%. Sequencing input: PBMCs. The receptor set was obtained from a woman aged 40 to 50 in good health and CMV-seronegative.

This clone appeared once. The chain joins TRBV29-1 to TRBJ2-3, with 8 bases aligning to TRBD2. The CDR3 spans 15 residues. CDR1 is SQVTM, CDR2 ANQGSEA, per germline. With V trimmed by 4 bases and J by 0 bases, 6 bases remained unmatched. In DNA form, the CDR3 reads TGCAGCGTTGTTACTAGCGGATCTAGCACAGATACGCAGTATTTT. Amino acids: CSVVTSGSSTDTQYF.

The chain carries TRBV25-1 and TRBJ2-5; D is uncertain. The V and J ends lost 3 bases and 3 bases respectively, with 11 bases between them. The CDR3 has 14 amino acids. Germline CDR1 and CDR2: MGHDK and SYGVNS. The CDR3 DNA is TGTGCCAGCAGTGACCCAAGTACAGAAGAGACCCAGTACTTC. Protein sequence: CASSDPSTEETQYF.

This rearrangement joins TRBV5-1 to TRBJ1-4; 7 bases line up with TRBD1. This CDR3 comprises 13 residues. The germline gives CDR1 SGHRS, CDR2 YFSETQ. Losses at the gene ends were 2 bases for V and 8 bases for J; bases not matched to a gene: 3. CDR3 sequence: CASSFWTGEKLFF. The CDR3, as DNA: TGCGCCAGCAGCTTCTGGACAGGAGAAAAACTGTTTTTT.

This chain links TRBV11-3 with TRBJ1-1, with D possibly matching TRBD1 (5 bases). The V end lost 2 bases, the J end lost 1 base, and 11 bases lay between the germline ends. The germline CDR1 and CDR2 sequences are SGHNT and YENEEA. The CDR3 is made up of 15 amino acids. CDR3 nucleotide sequence: TGTGCCAGCAGCTTATTGGGGCAAAGGAACACTGAAGCTTTCTTT. Translation gives CASSLLGQRNTEAFF.

This clone was counted a single time. The V and J genes are TRBV5-1 and TRBJ2-7, with a possible D match to TRBD2 (5 bases). V shed 0 bases and J shed 1 base, with 14 bases lying between them. Germline values: CDR1 SGHRS, CDR2 YFSETQ. The CDR3 is 16 residues long. The CDR3 loop reads CASSLGGSLNSYEQYF. The CDR3 nucleotides read TGCGCCAGCAGCTTGGGAGGGTCCCTCAATTCCTACGAGCAGTACTTC.

The rearrangement joins TRBV30 to TRBJ2-1, with D unresolved. In germline, CDR1 is GTSNPN, CDR2 SVGIG (reference sequence). Trimming took off 5 bases at V and 0 bases at J, with 8 bases between the two ends. The CDR3 consists of 13 residues. The CDR3, as DNA: TGTGCCTGGTCGCGGAGCTCCTACAATGAGCAGTTCTTC. It encodes CAWSRSSYNEQFF.

The chain carries TRBV9 and TRBJ2-2; 9 bases match TRBD2. The CDR3 has 16 residues. V lost 5 bases, J lost 4 bases, and 9 bases stayed unmatched. Per the germline V gene, CDR1 is SGDLS and CDR2 is YYNGEE. In DNA, the CDR3 is TGTGCCAGCAGAGCCCAAACTAGCGGGTCCACCGGGGAGCTGTTTTTT. It translates to CASRAQTSGSTGELFF.

The chain carries TRBV7-6 and TRBJ2-1, with 13 bases matching TRBD2. Germline loops: CDR1 SGHVS, CDR2 FNYEAQ. V shed 4 bases, J shed 9 bases, and the junction held 9 bases outside the gene matches. CDR3 length: 16 amino acids. This CDR3 is CASSSRLAGGGSEQFF. The CDR3 nucleotides read TGTGCCAGCAGCTCCAGACTAGCGGGAGGAGGCAGTGAGCAGTTCTTC.

The V and J genes are TRBV5-6 and TRBJ1-4; D is uncertain. Trimming took 2 bases from V and 4 from J, leaving 6 bases between them. The CDR3 spans 13 residues. Germline lookup yields CDR1 SGHDT and CDR2 YYEEEE. The CDR3 coding sequence is TGTGCCAGCAGCTTTCAGTTTAATGAAAAACTGTTTTTT. It codes for CASSFQFNEKLFF.

The gene calls are TRBV4-1 and TRBJ1-5; D possibly corresponds to TRBD1 (5 bases). The length of the CDR3 is 16 residues. Trimming cost V 4 bases and J 4 bases, with 17 bases left between them. Germline assignment: CDR1 MGHRA and CDR2 YSYEKL. CDR3 sequence (DNA): TGCGCCAGCAGCCCTGTAGCGGGGGTCCGTAATCAGCCCCAGCATTTT. Amino acid sequence: CASSPVAGVRNQPQHF.

This chain uses TRBV18 with TRBJ1-6; 8 bases agree with TRBD1. V lost 5 bases and J lost 13; bases outside the gene matches: 10. Germline V gene lookup returns CDR1 KGHSH and CDR2 LQKENI. This CDR3 has 14 amino acids. CDR3 DNA sequence: TGTGCCAGCTCATCGACAGGGGAATGGGCTCCCCTCCACTTT. It encodes CASSSTGEWAPLHF.

The rearrangement links TRBV5-1 to TRBJ2-4, with no clear D. Germline values: CDR1 SGHRS, CDR2 YFSETQ. The length of the CDR3 is 16 residues. V lost 4 bases to trimming and J lost 1 base, with 15 bases between them. This CDR3 is CASSERQLEAKNIQYF. The CDR3 bases are TGCGCCAGCAGCGAAAGACAACTTGAGGCCAAAAACATTCAGTACTTC.

The rearrangement links TRBV6-5 to TRBJ1-5, with a possible D match to TRBD1 (5 bases). The germline V gene has CDR1 MNHEY and CDR2 SVGAGI. V was shortened by 6 bases and J by 9 bases, with 18 bases between the two germline ends. The CDR3 length is 14 residues. The CDR3 reads CASSPGLKSRPQHF. The DNA for the CDR3 is TGTGCCAGCAGCCCGGGACTGAAAAGTCGGCCCCAGCATTTT.

The rearrangement joins TRBV15 to TRBJ2-1; D might be TRBD2 (6 bases). Germline loops: CDR1 LNHNV, CDR2 YYDKDF (reference sequence). V lost 5 bases and J 6 bases, leaving 11 bases between the germline ends. This CDR3 has 13 amino acids. The CDR3 reads CATSAGTFNEQFF. CDR3 in DNA: TGTGCCACCAGCGCCGGGACTTTCAATGAGCAGTTCTTC.

The chain carries TRBV10-3 and TRBJ2-1; the D gene is possibly TRBD2 (5 bases). From germline, CDR1 is ENHRY and CDR2 SYGVKD. The CDR3 is made up of 13 amino acids. The CDR3 DNA follows: TGTGCTGTCGGGATCCCCCCCTACAATGAGCAGTTCTTC. Amino acid sequence: CAVGIPPYNEQFF.

The chain uses TRBV14 and TRBJ2-7; 9 nucleotides line up with TRBD1. The germline V gene has CDR1 SGHDN and CDR2 FVKESK. The CDR3 spans 15 residues. V gave up 3 bases and J gave up 6 bases; unmatched junction bases: 9. This CDR3 is CASSQLWTGAGEQYF. For the CDR3, the DNA is TGTGCCAGCAGCCAGTTGTGGACAGGGGCTGGCGAGCAGTACTTC.

This chain joins TRBV5-1 and TRBJ1-4; D is possibly TRBD1 (6 bases). The CDR3 runs 16 residues. The ends were cut back, 1 base at V and 2 bases at J, with 12 bases in the middle. Germline V gene lookup returns CDR1 SGHRS and CDR2 YFSETQ. The CDR3 region has the DNA TGCGCCAGCAGCTTGAGTGGAGACAGGACTAATGAAAAACTGTTTTTT. Translation gives CASSLSGDRTNEKLFF.